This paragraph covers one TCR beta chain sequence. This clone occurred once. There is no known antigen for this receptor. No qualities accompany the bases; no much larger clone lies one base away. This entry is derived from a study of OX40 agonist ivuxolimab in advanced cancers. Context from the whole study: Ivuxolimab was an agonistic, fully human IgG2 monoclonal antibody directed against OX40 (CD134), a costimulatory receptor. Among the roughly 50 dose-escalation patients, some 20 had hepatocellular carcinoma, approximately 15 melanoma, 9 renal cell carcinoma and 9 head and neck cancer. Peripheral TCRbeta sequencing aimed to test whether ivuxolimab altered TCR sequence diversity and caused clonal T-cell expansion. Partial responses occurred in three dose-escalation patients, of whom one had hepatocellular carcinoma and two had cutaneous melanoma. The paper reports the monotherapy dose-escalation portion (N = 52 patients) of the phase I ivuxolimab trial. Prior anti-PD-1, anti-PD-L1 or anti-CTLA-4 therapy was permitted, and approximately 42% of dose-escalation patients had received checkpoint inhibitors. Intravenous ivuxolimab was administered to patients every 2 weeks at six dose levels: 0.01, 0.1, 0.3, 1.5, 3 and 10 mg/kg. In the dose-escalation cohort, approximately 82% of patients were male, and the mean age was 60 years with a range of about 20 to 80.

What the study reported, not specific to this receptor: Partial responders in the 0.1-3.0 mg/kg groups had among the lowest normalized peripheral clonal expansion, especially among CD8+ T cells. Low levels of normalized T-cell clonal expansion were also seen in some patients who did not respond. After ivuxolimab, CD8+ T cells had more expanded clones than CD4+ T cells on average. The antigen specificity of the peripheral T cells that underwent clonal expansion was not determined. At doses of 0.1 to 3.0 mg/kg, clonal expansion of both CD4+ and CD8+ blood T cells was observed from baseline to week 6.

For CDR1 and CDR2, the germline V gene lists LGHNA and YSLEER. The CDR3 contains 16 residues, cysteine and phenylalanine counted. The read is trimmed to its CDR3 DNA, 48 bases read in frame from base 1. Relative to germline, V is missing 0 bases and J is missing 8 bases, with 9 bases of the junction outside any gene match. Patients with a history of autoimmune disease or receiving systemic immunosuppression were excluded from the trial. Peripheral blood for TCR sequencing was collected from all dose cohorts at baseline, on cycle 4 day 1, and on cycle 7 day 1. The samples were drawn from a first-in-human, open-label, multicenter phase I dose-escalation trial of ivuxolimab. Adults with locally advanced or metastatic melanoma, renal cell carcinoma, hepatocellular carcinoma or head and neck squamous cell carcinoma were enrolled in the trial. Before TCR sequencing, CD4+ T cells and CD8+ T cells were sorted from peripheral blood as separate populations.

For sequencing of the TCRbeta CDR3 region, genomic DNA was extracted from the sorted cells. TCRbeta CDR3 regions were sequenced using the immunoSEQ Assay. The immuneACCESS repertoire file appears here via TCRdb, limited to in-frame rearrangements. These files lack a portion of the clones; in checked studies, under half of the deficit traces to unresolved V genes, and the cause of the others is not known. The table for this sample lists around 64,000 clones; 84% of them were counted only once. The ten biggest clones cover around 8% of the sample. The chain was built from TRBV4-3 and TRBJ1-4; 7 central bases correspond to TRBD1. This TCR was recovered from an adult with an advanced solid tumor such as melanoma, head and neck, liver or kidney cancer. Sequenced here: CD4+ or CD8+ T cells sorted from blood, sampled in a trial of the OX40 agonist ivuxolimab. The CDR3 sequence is CASSQDLTGVWEKLFF. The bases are TGCGCCAGCAGCCAAGATCTCACAGGGGTATGGGAAAAACTGTTTTTT.